The rows below give T cell receptor beta chains drawn from one sample of a study of blood T cell repertoires in COVID-19. The repertoire was sequenced with immunoSEQ multiplex PCR; TCRdb's copy has only in-frame clones and lacks some. The sample lists approximately 94,000 clones; around 85% were seen once. Sample: peripheral blood. These receptors originate from a human donor in a cohort sampled during active COVID-19. Both conserved end residues are part of each CDR3. D genes are given only for firm matches. Size tells how often a clone was seen (once, few, many) or the class of an expanded clone, and some rows leave it out.

v_gene,abundance,len,d_gene,j_gene,CDR3nt,CDR3aa
TRBV18,NA,15,NA,TRBJ2-3,TGTGCCAGCTCACCGGACTCCCCTAGCACAGATACGCAGTATTTT,CASSPDSPSTDTQYF
TRBV12-3/TRBV12-4,NA,13,NA,TRBJ1-6,TGTGCCAGCAGTTACGGTCGTGATTCACCCCTCCACTTT,CASSYGRDSPLHF
TRBV10-2,NA,16,NA,TRBJ1-5,TGCGCCAGTAGCGGGGGGCAGAGCATTTTGAATCAGCCCCAGCATTTT,CASSGGQSILNQPQHF
TRBV14,NA,15,TRBD2,TRBJ2-1,TGTGCCAGCAGCCCGATAGGACTAGTAGTAGGTGAGCAGTTCTTC,CASSPIGLVVGEQFF
TRBV6-2/TRBV6-3,NA,15,TRBD2,TRBJ2-1,TGTGCCAGCAGTTGGGGACTAGCGGGCCAGCATGAGCAGTTCTTC,CASSWGLAGQHEQFF
TRBV19,NA,16,NA,TRBJ2-3,TGTGCCAGTAGTATCGCGGGCACGAAGACCACAGATACGCAGTATTTT,CASSIAGTKTTDTQYF
TRBV4-1,NA,15,TRBD2,TRBJ2-3,TGCGCCAGCAGCCCCGGGGGGGTAACTTCGGATACGCAGTATTTT,CASSPGGVTSDTQYF
TRBV7-9,NA,14,NA,TRBJ2-3,TGTGCCACCAATAGGGAGGCTAGCACAGATACGCAGTATTTT,CATNREASTDTQYF
TRBV5-1,NA,19,NA,TRBJ2-4,TGCGCCAGCAGCCGTGAGCCGACAGGGGAGGGGCCGACCAAAAACATTCAGTACTTC,CASSREPTGEGPTKNIQYF
TRBV7-2,NA,15,NA,TRBJ2-7,TGTGCCAGCAGCTTAGGAGTGACAGGTGCCTACGAGCAGTACTTC,CASSLGVTGAYEQYF
TRBV19,NA,16,TRBD1,TRBJ2-5,TGTGCCAGTAGTAAACCCGGGGACAGGGTATTAGAGACCCAGTACTTC,CASSKPGDRVLETQYF
TRBV27,NA,14,NA,TRBJ2-1,TGTGCCAGTAAAACTGGACAGTCCTACAATGAGCAGTTCTTC,CASKTGQSYNEQFF
TRBV19,NA,14,NA,TRBJ1-4,TGTGCCAGTACGGGGGGCCCAACTAATGAAAAACTGTTTTTT,CASTGGPTNEKLFF
TRBV6-5,NA,13,NA,TRBJ2-1,TGTGCCAGCAGCTCCAGGACATTAAGGGAGCAGTTCTTC,CASSSRTLREQFF
TRBV6-5,NA,15,NA,TRBJ1-3,TGTGCCAGCAGTCCCACAGGGTTCTCTGGAAACACCATATATTTT,CASSPTGFSGNTIYF
TRBV7-9,NA,17,TRBD1,TRBJ2-7,TGTGCCAGCAGCTCCGACCCCGGGACAGGGAGCTCCTACGAGCAGTACTTC,CASSSDPGTGSSYEQYF
TRBV5-5,NA,15,NA,TRBJ1-2,TGTGCCAGCAGCCTTGCTCAGGGTGGGTACTATGGCTACACCTTC,CASSLAQGGYYGYTF
TRBV12-2,once,22,NA,TRBJ2-7,TGTGCAAGTCGCTTAGAAAGGCCAGTTATCCCGACTAGCGGTCCCCCGTCCTACGAGCAGTACTTC,CASRLERPVIPTSGPPSYEQYF
TRBV27,NA,14,TRBD1,TRBJ1-1,TGTGCCAGCAGGCTACAGGGGGCGTCCACTGAAGCTTTCTTT,CASRLQGASTEAFF
TRBV30,few,13,NA,TRBJ1-1,TGTGCCTGGAGTGTGTTCCGGTACACTGAAGCTTTCTTT,CAWSVFRYTEAFF
TRBV4-3,NA,16,TRBD2,TRBJ2-1,TGCGCCAGCAGCCAAGAATACGTTAGCGGGTGGTATGAGCAGTTCTTC,CASSQEYVSGWYEQFF
TRBV7-9,few,15,NA,TRBJ1-6,TGTGCCAGCAGCTTAGCACAGGGTGTGAGTTCACCCCTCCACTTT,CASSLAQGVSSPLHF
TRBV9,NA,14,NA,TRBJ1-5,TGTGCCAGCAGCGTAGACAGGGTTAGTCAGCCCCAGCATTTT,CASSVDRVSQPQHF
TRBV6-5,NA,15,TRBD1,TRBJ2-7,TGTGCCAGCAGGCCCTCCGGGACAGGCACCTACGAGCAGTACTTC,CASRPSGTGTYEQYF
TRBV3-1/TRBV3-2,NA,17,TRBD1,TRBJ1-5,TGTGCCAGCAGCCAGAAAAGCAGGACAGGGAATAATCAGCCCCAGCATTTT,CASSQKSRTGNNQPQHF
TRBV13,NA,15,TRBD1,TRBJ2-1,TGTGCCAGCAACACCGAACAGGGGGCATCGAATGAGCAGTTCTTC,CASNTEQGASNEQFF
TRBV7-2,NA,16,NA,TRBJ1-4,TGTGCCAGCAGCTTAGTTGGGGGCGATTTTACTGAAAAACTGTTTTTT,CASSLVGGDFTEKLFF
TRBV3-1/TRBV3-2,NA,16,NA,TRBJ2-7,TGTGCCAGCAGCCAAGGTAATAGTTCCCGCTCCTACGAGCAGTACTTC,CASSQGNSSRSYEQYF
TRBV5-4,NA,19,TRBD2,TRBJ2-2,TGTGCCAGCAGCTTGGGATCTGGGTCTGGCGGGAGGGCCCCCGGGGAGCTGTTTTTT,CASSLGSGSGGRAPGELFF
TRBV29-1,NA,13,NA,TRBJ1-5,TGCAGCGCCCAGGGTGTGGGTAATCAGCCCCAGCATTTT,CSAQGVGNQPQHF
TRBV4-1,few,16,NA,TRBJ1-2,TGCGCCAGCAGCCAGAGGGCGGGAGTAGAGATCTATGGCTACACCTTC,CASSQRAGVEIYGYTF
TRBV5-4,NA,13,NA,TRBJ1-4,TGTGCCAGCAGCTTGGGACTGAATGAAAAACTGTTTTTT,CASSLGLNEKLFF
TRBV9,NA,15,NA,TRBJ1-4,TGTGCCAGCAGCGTACACGGTGGAGGGAGGGAAAAACTGTTTTTT,CASSVHGGGREKLFF
TRBV25-1,NA,11,TRBD2,TRBJ2-7,TGTGCCAGCAGCGAAACGACTAGCTACTACTTC,CASSETTSYYF
TRBV19,NA,15,TRBD2,TRBJ2-1,TGTGCCAGTAGTTGGACTAGCGGGAGGAACAATGAGCAGTTCTTC,CASSWTSGRNNEQFF
TRBV30,NA,12,TRBD1,TRBJ1-2,TGTGCCTGGAGCGACAGGGGAGGTGGCTACACCTTC,CAWSDRGGGYTF
TRBV28,NA,15,NA,TRBJ1-1,TGTGCCAGCAACCGGAATCGGGTTCGAGACACTGAAGCTTTCTTT,CASNRNRVRDTEAFF
TRBV7-9,NA,13,NA,TRBJ2-3,TGTGCCAGCAGCACGGAGAGGCAGGGTACGCAGTATTTT,CASSTERQGTQYF
TRBV6-5,NA,16,NA,TRBJ1-1,TGTGCCAGCAGTTACGGGATCCCTCCCGGGAGGACTGAAGCTTTCTTT,CASSYGIPPGRTEAFF
TRBV7-9,NA,15,TRBD1,TRBJ1-3,TGTGCCAGCAGCCCCAGCAGGGGGTTCGGAAACACCATATATTTT,CASSPSRGFGNTIYF
TRBV18,NA,18,NA,TRBJ2-6,TGTGCCAGCTCACCAGTTATGCAGGGGTCGGCCGGGGCCAACGTCCTGACTTTC,CASSPVMQGSAGANVLTF
TRBV7-2,NA,13,TRBD1,TRBJ2-7,TGTGCCAGCAGCTTGCTGGACAGGGCCGAGCAGTACTTC,CASSLLDRAEQYF
TRBV5-1,NA,15,TRBD1,TRBJ2-7,TGCGCCAGCAGCGGCCGGACAGGGGGCGGCTCCGAGCAGTACTTC,CASSGRTGGGSEQYF
TRBV6-5,NA,14,TRBD1,TRBJ1-2,TGTGCCAGCAGTTACGGGACAGGAGGGGTGGGCTACACCTTC,CASSYGTGGVGYTF
TRBV6-2/TRBV6-3,NA,15,TRBD1,TRBJ2-7,TGTGCCAGCAGTCCCCCGGACAGGGTCCCCTACGAGCAGTACTTC,CASSPPDRVPYEQYF